The next 15 T cell receptor beta chains were all read from a single sample in a study of identical twins. TCRdb itself ran the 5' RACE reads through MiXCR, one entry per CDR3 protein. Among around 510,000 distinct CDR3 sequences listed, more than 13% were seen once. The same data also went into a second study, on yellow fever vaccine responses in identical twins.

Sequences were obtained from CD4+ T cells sorted from blood. The receptors stem from a woman aged 18-29 years in good health.

This clonotype has a handful of counts. V is TRBV5-1 and J is TRBJ1-1, with D possibly matching TRBD1 (6 bases). Germline values: CDR1 SGHRS, CDR2 YFSETQ. Trimming pared 4 bases from V and 8 bases from J, leaving 15 bases between. The CDR3 sequence is 13 residues long. Here the CDR3 reads CASSTGDTVEAFF. The CDR3 DNA reads as TGCGCCAGCAGCACCGGGGACACTGTAGAAGCTTTCTTT. The full variable domain, in which reference TRBV5-1 and TRBJ1-1 provide the parts outside the CDR3, is KAGVTQTPRYLIKTRGQQVTLSCSPISGHRSVSWYQQTPGQGLQFLFEYFSETQRNKGNFPGRFSGRQFSNSRSEMNVSTLELGDSALYLCASSTGDTVEAFFGQGTRLTVV.

The chain is built from TRBV19 and TRBJ2-5; D gene unclear. The CDR3 consists of 11 residues. V was shortened by 11 bases and J by 1 base, with 8 bases between the two germline ends. Germline V gene lookup returns CDR1 LNHDA and CDR2 SQIVND (reference sequence). The CDR3 coding sequence is TGTGCCTCCGGATTCCAAGAGACCCAGTACTTC. The encoded protein is CASGFQETQYF.

The chain recombines TRBV5-4 with TRBJ1-1; 7 bases are shared with TRBD1. The CDR3 has 15 amino acids. Germline loops: CDR1 SGHNT, CDR2 YYREEE (reference sequence). After removal of 1 base from V and 4 bases from J, the junction contained 7 bases not matched to a gene. The CDR3 sequence: CASSLPDRRSTEAFF. CDR3 nucleotides: TGTGCCAGCAGCTTGCCGGACAGGAGGAGCACTGAAGCTTTCTTT.

This clonotype was seen only a few times. The rearrangement links TRBV28 to TRBJ1-4, with TRBD1 matching 9 bases. Per germline, CDR1 MDHEN and CDR2 SYDVKM. V lost 3 bases to trimming and J lost 7 bases; unmatched junction nucleotides: 6. This CDR3 region has 15 residues. The CDR3: CASSFLGTGSEKLFF. The DNA for the CDR3 is TGTGCCAGCAGTTTTCTTGGGACAGGGAGTGAAAAACTGTTTTTT.

The rearrangement joins TRBV5-1 to TRBJ2-5; 8 nucleotides line up with TRBD2. Germline V gene sequence: CDR1 SGHRS, CDR2 YFSETQ. V dropped 4 bases and J dropped 3; count of bases not matched to a gene: 2. The CDR3 is 13 residues long. Here the CDR3 reads CASSKGLEETQYF. The CDR3, as DNA: TGCGCCAGCAGCAAGGGACTAGAAGAGACCCAGTACTTC.

The chain joins TRBV2 to TRBJ2-2; 8 bases agree with TRBD1. The CDR3 extends over 16 amino acids. CDR1 is SNHLY and CDR2 is FYNNEI in the germline V gene. V dropped 6 bases and J dropped 2; count of bases not matched to a gene: 8. The CDR3 spells CASSLQGGQNTGELFF. In nucleotides, the CDR3 is TGTGCCAGCAGCCTACAGGGGGGACAAAACACCGGGGAGCTGTTTTTT.

This clonotype was picked up a small number of times. The chain employs TRBV7-9 and TRBJ1-3; D possibly corresponds to TRBD1 (6 bases). The ends were cut back, 4 bases at V and 2 bases at J, with 12 bases in the middle. CDR3 length equals 15 residues. From germline, CDR1 is SEHNR and CDR2 FQNEAQ (reference sequence). The CDR3 coding sequence is TGTGCCAGCAGCTCCCAGGGGATGGCTGGAAACACCATATATTTT. Encoded protein: CASSSQGMAGNTIYF.

The chain joins TRBV5-1 to TRBJ2-1; 7 nucleotides align to TRBD1. Losses at the gene ends were 0 bases for V and 5 bases for J; bases not matched to a gene: 8. This CDR3 spans 16 amino acids. The germline CDR1 and CDR2 sequences are SGHRS and YFSETQ. CDR3 protein: CASSLARGGQNNEQFF. The DNA for the CDR3 is TGCGCCAGCAGCTTGGCCAGAGGGGGCCAAAACAATGAGCAGTTCTTC.

The chain combines TRBV25-1 with TRBJ2-5, with a tentative D call TRBD1 (6 bases). Germline loops: CDR1 MGHDK, CDR2 SYGVNS. This CDR3 contains 15 residues. V dropped 5 bases and J dropped 1 base, with 14 bases sitting between them. CDR3 residues: CASSSGQILQETQYF. CDR3 DNA sequence: TGTGCCAGCAGTTCAGGACAGATCCTCCAAGAGACCCAGTACTTC.

In this sample, this clonotype turned up a few times. The CDR3 is CASSQERTSQETQYF. The CDR3 nucleotides are TGCGCCAGCAGCCAAGAGCGGACAAGTCAAGAGACCCAGTACTTC. The chain uses TRBV4-1 and TRBJ2-5, with D possibly TRBD1 on 5 matching bases. Deletions cut 0 bases from V and 2 bases from J, with 10 bases between. The V gene's germline CDR1 is MGHRA and CDR2 YSYEKL. The CDR3 contains 15 residues.

In this sample, this clonotype turned up many times. The CDR3 sequence is CASSLRSQSSYNEQFF. The CDR3 DNA follows: TGCGCCAGCAGCTTGAGGTCACAGAGCTCCTACAATGAGCAGTTCTTC. The chain links TRBV5-1 to TRBJ2-1; no clear D. This CDR3 is built from 16 residues. The germline V gene encodes CDR1 SGHRS and CDR2 YFSETQ. V was cut by 1 base and J by 0 bases, with 11 bases left in between.

This clonotype was observed a few times. This chain joins TRBV10-3 and TRBJ1-2, with D uncertain. The CDR3 spans 14 residues. The germline V gene has CDR1 ENHRY and CDR2 SYGVKD. The V end was cut by 5 bases, the J end by 1 base, with 11 bases between. CDR3 sequence reads: CAISSQAGNYGYTF. The CDR3 DNA reads as TGTGCCATCAGTTCGCAGGCTGGTAACTATGGCTACACCTTC.

The chain combines TRBV6-1 with TRBJ2-1, with a tentative D call TRBD1 (6 bases). V lost 7 bases and J 4 bases, leaving 14 bases between the germline ends. The CDR3 extends over 14 amino acids. Germline assignment: CDR1 MNHNS and CDR2 SASEGT. CDR3 coding DNA: TGTGCCAGCAAATTCCGAGGACAGTACAATGAGCAGTTCTTC. Translated, it gives CASKFRGQYNEQFF.

This clonotype was seen many times. The rearrangement joins TRBV3-1 to TRBJ1-2; 12 positions match TRBD1. V dropped 0 bases and J dropped 5; count of bases not matched to a gene: 7. This CDR3 has 17 residues. In germline, CDR1 is LGHDT, CDR2 YNNKEL (reference sequence). The CDR3 DNA reads TGTGCCAGCAGCCAAGATCGGAGGGGACAGGGGGCGTATGGCTACACCTTC. It yields the protein CASSQDRRGQGAYGYTF. Full variable domain (outside the CDR3, taken from reference TRBV3-1 and TRBJ1-2): DTAVSQTPKYLVTQMGNDKSIKCEQNLGHDTMYWYKQDSKKFLKIMFSYNNKELIINETVPNRFSPKSPDKAHLNLHINSLELGDSAVYFCASSQDRRGQGAYGYTFGSGTRLTVV.

This clonotype came up a few times. The rearrangement links TRBV2 to TRBJ2-1, with TRBD2 matching over 8 bases. The ends lost 5 bases at V and 4 bases at J; junction bases unmatched: 7. Germline loops: CDR1 SNHLY, CDR2 FYNNEI. The CDR3 extends over 15 amino acids. CDR3 nucleotide sequence: TGTGCCAGCAGTCTTAGCGGGGTGACTTACAATGAGCAGTTCTTC. As protein: CASSLSGVTYNEQFF. Full variable domain (remainder filled in from reference TRBV2 and TRBJ2-1): EPEVTQTPSHQVTQMGQEVILRCVPISNHLYFYWYRQILGQKVEFLVSFYNNEISEKSEIFDDQFSVERPDGSNFTLKIRSTKLEDSAMYFCASSLSGVTYNEQFFGPGTRLTVL.